This is a list of T cell receptor beta chains from one sample in a study of blood T cell repertoires in COVID-19. Clones were sequenced by immunoSEQ multiplex PCR, and TCRdb holds only the in-frame ones, with some missing. This table has about 98,000 clones, 82% appearing once. Input material: peripheral blood. The receptors shown here come from a man aged 70 or older with active or convalescent COVID-19. CDR3s include the opening cysteine and the closing phenylalanine or tryptophan. A D gene is named only where the DNA matches it firmly. Size is omitted from some rows. Given values are once, few, many or a class for expanded clones.

. | TRBJ1-1 | few | 15 | TRBV4-3 | CASSQGVQLNTEAFF | TGCGCCAGCAGCCAAGGAGTACAGTTGAACACTGAAGCTTTCTTT
. | TRBJ1-1 | . | 14 | TRBV5-1 | CASSLLSRDTEAFF | TGCGCCAGCAGCTTGTTGAGCAGGGACACTGAAGCTTTCTTT
. | TRBJ1-1 | . | 16 | TRBV4-2 | CASSQDAPAAYAEAFF | TGTGCCAGCAGCCAAGACGCCCCAGCGGCGTACGCTGAAGCTTTCTTT
TRBD1 | TRBJ1-4 | . | 16 | TRBV19 | CASSRPGTAGDEKLFF | TGTGCCAGTAGTCGTCCCGGGACAGCGGGGGATGAAAAACTGTTTTTT
TRBD1 | TRBJ2-7 | . | 13 | TRBV19 | CASSITQGGEKYF | TGTGCCAGTAGTATAACCCAAGGGGGCGAGAAGTACTTC
. | TRBJ1-2 | . | 14 | TRBV30 | CAWTAGMYNYGYTF | TGTGCCTGGACCGCCGGGATGTATAACTATGGCTACACCTTC
. | TRBJ2-5 | . | 10 | TRBV24-1 | CATCIETQYF | TGTGCCACCTGTATAGAGACCCAGTACTTC
. | TRBJ2-4 | . | 16 | TRBV3-1/TRBV3-2 | CASSQPRLVGQNIQYF | TGTGCCAGCAGCCAACCGCGACTAGTGGGTCAAAACATTCAGTACTTC
. | TRBJ1-2 | once | 13 | TRBV7-3 | CASSLIAGVDYTF | TGTGCCAGCAGCTTAATCGCGGGGGTTGACTACACCTTC
TRBD1 | TRBJ1-1 | few | 16 | TRBV7-8 | CASSLGTGRVRAEAFF | TGTGCCAGCAGCTTAGGGACAGGGAGGGTTCGCGCTGAAGCTTTCTTT
TRBD1 | TRBJ2-2 | once | 14 | TRBV9 | CASQQGLDTGELFF | TGTGCCAGCCAACAGGGGTTGGACACCGGGGAGCTGTTTTTT
. | TRBJ2-7 | . | 15 | TRBV6-5 | CASSPRRRSSYEQYF | TGTGCCAGCAGTCCAAGACGAAGGAGCTCCTACGAGCAGTACTTC
. | TRBJ1-2 | few | 12 | TRBV7-2 | CASSLTGYGYTF | TGTGCCAGCAGCTTAACCGGTTATGGCTACACCTTC
TRBD2 | TRBJ2-5 | . | 13 | TRBV13 | CASRAGEQETQYF | TGTGCCAGCAGAGCGGGGGAACAAGAGACCCAGTACTTC
TRBD1 | TRBJ1-5 | once | 15 | TRBV20-1 | CSASVPRGSNQPQHF | TGCAGTGCTAGTGTCCCCAGGGGGAGTAATCAGCCCCAGCATTTT
. | TRBJ1-6 | few | 14 | TRBV5-6 | CASNYRADNSPLHF | TGTGCCAGCAACTACAGGGCCGATAATTCACCCCTCCACTTT
TRBD2 | TRBJ2-3 | . | 15 | TRBV6-5 | CASSYLAGGRDTQYF | TGTGCCAGCAGTTACCTAGCGGGGGGGAGAGATACGCAGTATTTT
TRBD1 | TRBJ2-3 | few | 16 | TRBV11-2 | CASSRTGTGPTDTQYF | TGTGCCAGCAGCCGGACCGGGACAGGACCCACAGATACGCAGTATTTT